This TCR beta chain was recorded in a study of lymphopenia after photon versus proton radiotherapy (dated by TCRdb to about 2019). Context from the whole study: Photon and proton radiation therapy were compared by the study for their immunological effects in patients with gastrointestinal tumors who developed high-grade lymphopenia. A cohort of some 19 patients with gastrointestinal tumors who received either photon or proton therapy and subsequently developed lymphopenia was included. The study aimed to characterize how the two radiation modalities differ in their impact on the immune system.

Points the paper makes about the study in general: After the lymphocyte count nadir, photon-treated repertoires showed oligoclonal expansion, especially of CD8+ Temra cells, which drove the drop in diversity. During treatment, patients who received proton therapy stayed relatively stable, whereas patients who received photon therapy lost naive T cells and TCR diversity and gained effector/memory populations. The survival association was assessed only in patients who died, and better survival with proton therapy was presented by the authors as a possibility rather than a demonstrated result. Across the cohort, an inverse correlation was found between a larger post-nadir drop in TCR diversity and overall survival time among patients who died.

Points on this clone: Its recognized antigen is unknown. The sample holds no much larger clone one base away, and base qualities are not on file.

The method was the immunoSEQ multiplex PCR assay. T cell repertoires were profiled with deep sequencing of rearranged TCR beta loci together with multiparametric flow cytometry. TCRdb retrieved this table from immuneACCESS and kept in-frame rearrangements only. Not all clones are present; in checked studies, unresolved V genes account for under half, and no reason is known for the remainder. This sample gives some 33,000 clones in total; approximately 87% of them show up just once. The ten most abundant clones make up approximately 6.5% of the sample. Compared with germline, V lacks 7 bases and J lacks 6 bases; bases without a gene match: 9. In the germline V gene, CDR1 corresponds to MDHEN and CDR2 to SYDVKM. Taken from cysteine to phenylalanine, the CDR3 has 14 residues. CDR3 DNA is the only sequence kept; it has 42 bases, read in frame from the first base.

The specimen comprised peripheral blood, sampled from a patient treated with photon-based radiotherapy. The clonotype originates from a woman aged 45 to 65 with pancreatic cancer. The rearrangement combines TRBV28 with TRBJ2-7, and TRBD2 matches 10 of the central bases. The CDR3 sequence is CASKNLAGDSEQYF. The nucleotide sequence is given as TGTGCCAGCAAAAACCTAGCGGGAGATTCCGAGCAGTACTTC.